The clone carrying this TCR beta chain was observed a few times. The entry originates in a study of blood T cells in healthy people across ages. This CDR3 has 14 residues. V was clipped by 4 bases and J by 7 bases; unmatched bases: 4. Per germline, CDR1 SEHNR and CDR2 FQNEAQ (reference sequence). Primed by a sample-barcoded 5' primer and a J-beta primer mix, a second PCR proceeded for 7 to 11 cycles. Every individual sample yielded 2.5 million or more paired-end reads (each containing CDR3). TCRdb re-called the 5' RACE reads through MiXCR, storing one row per CDR3 protein. The sample holds more than 1,000,000 distinct CDR3 sequences, around 27% seen once. These data also formed part of another study, on T cells of mothers and their children. That report adds: Slightly, though not significantly, more overlap was seen in related than in unrelated mother-child pairs.

This receptor was obtained from a girl aged 2-10 years in good health. Input material: blood. The V and J genes are TRBV7-9 and TRBJ1-6; 7 bases are a match to TRBD1. CDR3 DNA sequence: TGTGCCAGCAGCTGGAAGGGGGCGAATTCACCCCTCCACTTT. This gives the protein CASSWKGANSPLHF.